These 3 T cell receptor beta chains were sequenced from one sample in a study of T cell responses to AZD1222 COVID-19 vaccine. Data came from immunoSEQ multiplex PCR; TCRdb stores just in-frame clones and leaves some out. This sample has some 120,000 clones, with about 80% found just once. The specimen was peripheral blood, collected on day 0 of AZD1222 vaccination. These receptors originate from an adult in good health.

CDR3 sequence (DNA): TGCGCCAGCGGCTCATCCGGGGATGGCTACACCTTC. Amino acids: CASGSSGDGYTF. The genes are TRBV5-1 and TRBJ1-2; D gene uncertain. Trimming shortened V by 7 bases and J by 6 bases, and 13 bases separated the two germline ends. This CDR3 region has 12 residues. Germline assignment: CDR1 SGHRS and CDR2 YFSETQ. Drawing the rest from reference TRBV5-1 and TRBJ1-2, the complete variable domain is KAGVTQTPRYLIKTRGQQVTLSCSPISGHRSVSWYQQTPGQGLQFLFEYFSETQRNKGNFPGRFSGRQFSNSRSEMNVSTLELGDSALYLCASGSSGDGYTFGSGTRLTVV.

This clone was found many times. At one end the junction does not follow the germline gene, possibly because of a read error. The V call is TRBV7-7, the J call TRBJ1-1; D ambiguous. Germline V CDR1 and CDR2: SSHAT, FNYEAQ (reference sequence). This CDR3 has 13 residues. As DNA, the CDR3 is TGTGCTAGCAGCGTGAGCCTGAACACTGAAGCTTTCTTT. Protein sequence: CASSVSLNTEAFF.

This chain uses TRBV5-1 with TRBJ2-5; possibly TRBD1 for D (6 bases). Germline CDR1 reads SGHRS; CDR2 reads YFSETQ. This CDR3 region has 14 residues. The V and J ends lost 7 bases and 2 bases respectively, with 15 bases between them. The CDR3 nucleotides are TGCGCCAGCGGGAAGGGGGTGATTCAAGAGACCCAGTACTTC. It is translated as CASGKGVIQETQYF.